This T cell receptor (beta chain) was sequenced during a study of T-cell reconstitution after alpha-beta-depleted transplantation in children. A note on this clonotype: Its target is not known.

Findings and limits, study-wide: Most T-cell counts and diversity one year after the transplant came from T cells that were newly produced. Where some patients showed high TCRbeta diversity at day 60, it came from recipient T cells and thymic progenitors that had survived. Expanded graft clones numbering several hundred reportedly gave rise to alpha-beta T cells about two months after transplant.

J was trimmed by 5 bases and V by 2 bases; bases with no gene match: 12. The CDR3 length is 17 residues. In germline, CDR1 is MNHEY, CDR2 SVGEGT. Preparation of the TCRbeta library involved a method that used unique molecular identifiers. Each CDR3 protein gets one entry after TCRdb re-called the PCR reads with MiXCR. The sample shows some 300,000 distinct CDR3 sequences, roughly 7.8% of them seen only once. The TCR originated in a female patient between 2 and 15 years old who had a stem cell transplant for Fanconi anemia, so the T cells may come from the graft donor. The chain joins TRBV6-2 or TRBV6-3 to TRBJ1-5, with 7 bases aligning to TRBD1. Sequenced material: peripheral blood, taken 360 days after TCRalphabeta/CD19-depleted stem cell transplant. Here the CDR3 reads CASSYPATGKVDQPQHF. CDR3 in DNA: TGTGCCAGCAGTTACCCGGCGACAGGGAAGGTGGATCAGCCCCAGCATTTT.